These 21 T cell receptor beta chains came from one sample sequenced in a study of cytotoxic CD8 clonotypes in ibrutinib-treated CLL. Here immunoSEQ multiplex PCR was the method, and the copy in TCRdb shows in-frame clones only, minus some. The sample yields approximately 150,000 clones, 70% to 85% seen once. The sample here was PBMCs, taken after 24 months of ibrutinib treatment. The origin of the receptors is a human donor with chronic lymphocytic leukemia.

The rearrangement joins TRBV7-2 to TRBJ2-3; D is perhaps TRBD2 (5 bases). The germline V gene has CDR1 SGHTA and CDR2 FQGNSA. This CDR3 is 14 amino acids long. V gave up 3 bases and J gave up 9 bases, with 16 bases separating them. CDR3 DNA sequence: TGTGCCAGCAGCTTCGGTCTGGCCCGGGAAACGCAGTATTTT. This encodes CASSFGLARETQYF.

This chain links TRBV6-4 with TRBJ2-7; 9 nucleotides agree with TRBD1. CDR3 length equals 15 residues. V trimming: 4 bases; J trimming: 3 bases; junction bases outside the gene matches: 7. Germline CDR1 reads MRHNA; CDR2 reads SNTAGT. In nucleotides, the CDR3 is TGTGCCAGCAGTGTTTGGCCGGGACAGGGCTACGAGCAGTACTTC. Its translation is CASSVWPGQGYEQYF.

This chain joins TRBV9 and TRBJ1-2; 7 bases match TRBD1. The CDR3 is 15 residues long. From germline, CDR1 is SGDLS and CDR2 YYNGEE. J lost 3 bases, V lost 4 bases, and 9 bases had no gene match. The CDR3 DNA reads TGTGCCAGCAGCCCCAACAGGGGCAGGGACTATGGCTACACCTTC. Its protein product is CASSPNRGRDYGYTF.

V is TRBV5-1 and J is TRBJ1-3; D gene unclear. CDR3 length: 15 amino acids. V was trimmed by 4 bases and J by 0 bases, leaving 11 bases between them. Germline V lookup: CDR1 SGHRS, CDR2 YFSETQ. The CDR3 protein is CASSQQSYSGNTIYF. CDR3 nucleotides: TGCGCCAGCAGCCAACAATCTTACTCTGGAAACACCATATATTTT.

V gene TRBV10-3 combines with J gene TRBJ2-7; the D call may be TRBD1 or TRBD2 (6 bases each). In germline, CDR1 is ENHRY, CDR2 SYGVKD. Deletions cut 3 bases from V and 2 bases from J, with 23 bases between. This CDR3 comprises 18 residues. This chain's CDR3 is CAISDPEWGARVTYEQYF. The CDR3 region has the DNA TGTGCCATCAGTGACCCCGAGTGGGGGGCGAGGGTAACCTACGAGCAGTACTTC.

This clone was seen just once. V and J are TRBV5-1 and TRBJ1-3; D gene unclear. This CDR3 has 12 residues. CDR1 SGHRS and CDR2 YFSETQ come from the germline V gene. The V gene lost 6 bases and the J gene lost 2 bases, with 6 bases spanning the gap. As DNA, the CDR3 is TGCGCCAGCATGGGAACTGGAAACACCATATATTTT. The encoded protein is CASMGTGNTIYF.

This rearrangement joins TRBV9 to TRBJ1-3, with no clear D. This CDR3 has 16 amino acids. With 0 bases removed from V and 0 bases from J, the gap between germline ends came to 10 bases. CDR1 is SGDLS and CDR2 is YYNGEE in the germline V gene. The DNA of the CDR3 is TGTGCCAGCAGCGTAGTGGCGGCGTTCTCTGGAAACACCATATATTTT. Protein: CASSVVAAFSGNTIYF.

The rearrangement joins TRBV19 to TRBJ2-7; D perhaps matches TRBD2 (5 bases). Germline CDR1 LNHDA, CDR2 SQIVND (reference sequence). Trimming shortened V by 4 bases and J by 3 bases, and 10 bases separated the two germline ends. There are 13 residues in the CDR3. CDR3 nucleotide sequence: TGTGCCAGTAGTACCTCAGGACTCTACGAGCAGTACTTC. It specifies CASSTSGLYEQYF.

The chain links TRBV19 to TRBJ2-1; 9 bases align to TRBD2. The CDR3 runs 16 residues. V lost 1 base and J lost 2; bases outside the gene matches: 3. From germline, CDR1 is LNHDA and CDR2 SQIVND (reference sequence). The CDR3 coding sequence is TGTGCCAGTAGTATAGCGCGGGAGGGCCCCTACAATGAGCAGTTCTTC. It yields the protein CASSIAREGPYNEQFF.

The chain recombines TRBV30 with TRBJ1-5, with D possibly TRBD1 on 6 matching bases. The CDR3 is 13 residues long. With 0 bases removed from V and 7 bases from J, the gap between germline ends came to 10 bases. Germline CDR1 reads GTSNPN; CDR2 reads SVGIG (reference sequence). The CDR3 DNA is TGTGCCTGGAGTGTGGGGGGCGACCAGCCCCAGCATTTT. It encodes CAWSVGGDQPQHF.

This clone was detected a few times. The chain uses TRBV19 and TRBJ1-5; the D is unclear. Trimming shortened V by 7 bases and J by 3 bases, and 19 bases separated the two germline ends. The germline V gene encodes CDR1 LNHDA and CDR2 SQIVND (reference sequence). This CDR3 is 16 amino acids long. CDR3 coding DNA: TGTGCCAGTACCCACAGTGGGAGGTCCCACAATCAGCCCCAGCATTTT. Its protein is CASTHSGRSHNQPQHF.

The chain recombines TRBV30 with TRBJ2-4; perhaps TRBD2 as D (5 bases). V lost 0 bases to trimming and J lost 3 bases, with 9 bases between them. The CDR3 extends over 14 amino acids. Germline V lookup: CDR1 GTSNPN, CDR2 SVGIG (reference sequence). CDR3 nucleotides: TGTGCCTGGAGTGTACCTAGCAGCAAAAACATTCAGTACTTC. Protein product: CAWSVPSSKNIQYF.

The chain combines TRBV7-9 with TRBJ2-7; D is uncertain. The CDR3 is 11 residues long. Germline lookup yields CDR1 SEHNR and CDR2 FQNEAQ (reference sequence). V was clipped by 5 bases and J by 4 bases, with 6 bases between them. The CDR3 bases are TGTGCCAGCAGCCACAAATACGAGCAGTACTTC. Translation gives CASSHKYEQYF.

V is TRBV6-5 and J is TRBJ2-3; 8 bases line up with TRBD1. The CDR3 is 15 amino acids. V trimming: 6 bases; J trimming: 4 bases; junction bases outside the gene matches: 9. CDR1 and CDR2 from the germline V gene are MNHEY and SVGAGI. The CDR3: CASSVQGAVSDTQYF. CDR3 bases: TGTGCCAGCAGCGTTCAGGGGGCGGTTTCAGATACGCAGTATTTT.

The chain joins TRBV11-2 to TRBJ1-2, with D unresolved. Per germline, CDR1 SGHAT and CDR2 FQNNGV. The CDR3 is made up of 16 amino acids. Trimming stripped 3 bases from V and 4 bases from J, with 18 bases between. Here the CDR3 reads CASSFESGTAIYGYTF. The CDR3 region has the DNA TGTGCCAGCAGCTTCGAATCGGGAACAGCTATCTATGGCTACACCTTC. Looking up the rest from reference TRBV11-2 and TRBJ1-2 gives the full variable domain: EAGVAQSPRYKIIEKRQSVAFWCNPISGHATLYWYQQILGQGPKLLIQFQNNGVVDDSQLPKDRFSAERLKGVDSTLKIQPAKLEDSAVYLCASSFESGTAIYGYTFGSGTRLTVV.

CDR3 bases: TGTGCCAGCAGTCCTCCAGGGTCTGGAAACACCATATATTTT. This codes for CASSPPGSGNTIYF. The rearrangement joins TRBV2 to TRBJ1-3; D possibly corresponds to TRBD1 (5 bases). The CDR3 spans 14 residues. Deletions cut 5 bases from V and 1 base from J, with 9 bases between. Germline-derived CDR1 and CDR2 are SNHLY and FYNNEI. Full variable domain (remainder filled in from reference TRBV2 and TRBJ1-3): EPEVTQTPSHQVTQMGQEVILRCVPISNHLYFYWYRQILGQKVEFLVSFYNNEISEKSEIFDDQFSVERPDGSNFTLKIRSTKLEDSAMYFCASSPPGSGNTIYFGEGSWLTVV.

The chain combines TRBV19 with TRBJ1-5, with D perhaps matching TRBD1 (5 bases). The CDR3 loop spans 17 amino acids. Looked up from germline, CDR1 is LNHDA and CDR2 is SQIVND (reference sequence). Trimming cost V 1 base and J 0 bases, with 13 bases left between them. CDR3 amino acids: CASSIGQGGGSNQPQHF. The CDR3 DNA reads TGTGCCAGTAGTATAGGTCAGGGTGGGGGTAGCAATCAGCCCCAGCATTTT.

This clone was seen a few times. The chain links TRBV15 to TRBJ2-7; D possibly corresponds to TRBD2 (7 bases). The length of the CDR3 is 15 residues. Germline-derived CDR1 and CDR2 are LNHNV and YYDKDF (reference sequence). V lost 2 bases and J 0 bases, leaving 11 bases between the germline ends. CDR3 loop: CATSRQRGGSYEQYF. CDR3 DNA sequence: TGTGCCACCAGCAGACAAAGGGGGGGCTCCTACGAGCAGTACTTC.

This sequence joins TRBV14 and TRBJ1-2; unclear D gene. In germline, CDR1 is SGHDN, CDR2 FVKESK. This CDR3 spans 14 amino acids. V lost 1 base and J lost 0, with 6 bases in between. For the CDR3, the DNA is TGTGCCAGCAGCCAAGGGATCCCTAACTATGGCTACACCTTC. Protein: CASSQGIPNYGYTF.

The J gene is TRBJ2-5, the V gene TRBV4-3; D might be TRBD1 (6 bases). Per germline, CDR1 LGHNA and CDR2 YSLEER. The CDR3 totals 13 residues. Trimming took off 1 base at V and 5 bases at J, with 8 bases between the two ends. As DNA, the CDR3 is TGCGCCAGCAGCCAAGTTGGGGGCGAGACCCAGTACTTC. Protein: CASSQVGGETQYF.

The chain uses TRBV18 and TRBJ2-1, with D uncertain. Between the trimmed V and J ends, which lost 3 bases and 5 bases, there was a span of 11 bases. The CDR3 contains 14 residues. The V gene's germline CDR1 is KGHSH and CDR2 LQKENI. The CDR3 DNA is TGTGCCAGCTCACCGCAGAAAGGGAACAATGAGCAGTTCTTC. Translating it yields CASSPQKGNNEQFF.